The clone carrying this T cell receptor beta chain was recorded once. As yet, its antigen is unknown. The data stem from a study of shared clonotypes between healthy human individuals. Overall study findings and caveats: Clonotype sharing across a few donors was observed for around 5% of naive CD4 clonotypes.

Generated by immunoSEQ multiplex PCR, the TCRdb table keeps only in-frame clones and is missing some. The repertoire has more than 2 million clones, roughly 95% of them found once; the top ten carry less than 0.15%. The V end was cut by 3 bases, the J end by 5 bases, with 11 bases between. From germline, CDR1 is KGHSH and CDR2 LQKENI. The CDR3 has 13 amino acids. This chain connects TRBV18 to TRBJ2-7; a weak D match, TRBD1 (5 bases). This TCR derives from a man between 18 and 29 years old in good health. Sequencing was done on a sample of naive CD4+ T cells sorted from blood. The subset is: CD45RA+ positively selected. CDR3 in DNA: TGTGCCAGCTCACCCGGGCTGACAGACGAGCAGTACTTC. Its protein is CASSPGLTDEQYF.